There are a few counts of the clone carrying this T cell receptor (beta chain). Antigen unknown. This entry is derived from a study of response to subunit inactivated influenza vaccine. Points from the study as a whole: New T cells are recruited in small numbers by each seasonal influenza vaccination, according to the authors' suggestion.

TCRdb reprocessed the RT-PCR reads via MiXCR and lists one record per CDR3 protein. The sample holds over 450,000 distinct CDR3 sequences, 10% to 15% seen once. V lost 3 bases to trimming and J lost 0 bases, with 12 bases between them. This CDR3 comprises 14 residues. The V gene's germline CDR1 is SQVTM and CDR2 ANQGSEA. The TCR comes from a man aged 50-60 years who received an inactivated influenza vaccine. This specimen was PBMCs from blood, taken 45 days after vaccination. The chain has TRBV29-1 and TRBJ2-7; D is unresolved. Here the CDR3 reads CSVDEGRFSYEQYF. As DNA, the CDR3 is TGCAGCGTTGATGAAGGACGGTTCTCCTACGAGCAGTACTTC.